The clone carrying this T cell receptor (beta chain) was counted between two and nine times. These data come from a study of spatial heterogeneity in lung cancer. Study background: The donors were fewer than 80 patients with non-small cell lung cancer that was early-stage and untreated.

This sample's time point: blood at routine non-recurrence follow-up after resection. From tumor, nontumor lung or frozen PBMC, whole RNA was taken unsorted for sequencing. All TCR cDNA molecules were individually tagged with a unique molecular identifier. TCRdb itself ran the 5' RACE reads through MiXCR, one entry per CDR3 protein. Of around 110,000 distinct CDR3 sequences listed, 9% to 15% are singletons. CDR1 and CDR2 (germline): SGDLS, YYNGEE. V lost 1 base, J lost 3 bases, and 4 bases stayed unmatched. The CDR3 runs to 15 residues. This sample comprised PBMCs, obtained at follow-up. This chain connects TRBV9 to TRBJ2-7; 10 bases align to TRBD1. The sequence derives from a male donor with early-stage non-small cell lung cancer. The CDR3 spells CASSVSGQGDYEQYF. The CDR3 nucleotides read TGTGCCAGCAGCGTATCCGGACAGGGGGACTACGAGCAGTACTTC.